This entry lists 31 T cell receptor beta chains sequenced from one sample in a study of shared clonotypes between healthy human individuals (dated by TCRdb to 2020 to 2021). The library was generated by the immunoSEQ multiplex PCR assay. TCRdb re-hosts the immuneACCESS table, in-frame sequences only. Its copies lack some clones; in the studies checked, an unresolved V gene accounts for under half of them, and the cause for the rest is not known. This sample gives over 750,000 clones in total; just over 95% of them show up just once. About 0.22% of the sample comes from the top ten. CD8 naive samples were obtained by positive selection for CCR7 among CD45RO-negative cells, yielding a CD45RA+CCR7+ population from which TemRA cells were excluded. The sequencing input was naive CD8+ T cells sorted from blood. This specimen's cell subset or site label, per the study, means: CD45RA+CCR7+. The receptors were sampled from a man aged 25 to 45 in good health.

The rearrangement uses TRBV5-1 and TRBJ2-5, with 9 positions matching TRBD2. Trimming took 0 bases from V and 1 from J; bases not matched to a gene: 4. CDR3 size: 16 residues. Looked up from germline, CDR1 is SGHRS and CDR2 is YFSETQ. The CDR3 reads CASSLVLAGFQETQYF. The CDR3 DNA is TGCGCCAGCAGCTTGGTTCTAGCGGGGTTCCAAGAGACCCAGTACTTC.

The chain is built from TRBV9 and TRBJ2-5; the match to TRBD2 covers 13 bases. Trimming removed 3 bases from V and 5 bases from J; junction bases left unmatched: 10. The CDR3 consists of 17 residues. The germline V gene encodes CDR1 SGDLS and CDR2 YYNGEE. CDR3 region: CASSDGLAGAGRETQYF. As DNA, the CDR3 is TGTGCCAGCAGCGACGGACTAGCGGGAGCAGGGAGGGAGACCCAGTACTTC.

This chain links TRBV7-2 with TRBJ2-7, with 8 bases aligning to TRBD2. The V and J ends lost 5 bases and 1 base, in that order; junction bases with no gene match: 16. The CDR3 runs to 18 residues. Per the germline V gene, CDR1 is SGHTA and CDR2 is FQGNSA. The DNA of the CDR3 is TGTGCCAGCAGCCCGAGCAAGCGGGAGTTGGTAGGGTCCTACGAGCAGTACTTC. Protein sequence: CASSPSKRELVGSYEQYF. The variable domain in full, completed from reference TRBV7-2 and TRBJ2-7, reads GAGVSQSPSNKVTEKGKDVELRCDPISGHTALYWYRQSLGQGLEFLIYFQGNSAPDKSGLPSDRFSAERTGGSVSTLTIQRTQQEDSAVYLCASSPSKRELVGSYEQYFGPGTRLTVT.

This rearrangement joins TRBV10-2 to TRBJ2-6; D remains ambiguous. The CDR3 loop spans 14 amino acids. V was cut by 7 bases and J by 1 base, with 8 bases left in between. Per germline, CDR1 WSHSY and CDR2 SAAADI. This CDR3 reads CASTYLSGANVLTF. The CDR3 nucleotides read TGCGCCAGCACGTACCTATCTGGGGCCAACGTCCTGACTTTC.

This chain connects TRBV5-4 to TRBJ2-7, with TRBD1 matching over 10 bases. This CDR3 spans 15 amino acids. The J segment lost 5 bases and the V segment lost 4 bases, leaving 9 bases of the junction unmatched. Germline-derived CDR1 and CDR2 are SGHNT and YYREEE (reference sequence). The DNA for the CDR3 is TGTGCCAGCAGCGACACCGGGACAGGGGCCCACGAGCAGTACTTC. Amino acid sequence: CASSDTGTGAHEQYF.

The CDR3 is CASTSPSGANVLTF. In DNA, the CDR3 is TGTGCCAGTACTTCGCCGTCTGGGGCCAACGTCCTGACTTTC. The chain couples TRBV19 to TRBJ2-6, with D hard to call. V lost 7 bases to trimming and J lost 1 base, with 8 bases between them. Germline V CDR1 and CDR2: LNHDA, SQIVND (reference sequence). The CDR3 runs 14 residues.

V usage is TRBV4-1 and J usage is TRBJ2-7; D not certain. The CDR3 runs to 13 residues. Germline values: CDR1 MGHRA, CDR2 YSYEKL. V was clipped by 2 bases and J by 0 bases, with 5 bases between them. CDR3 in amino acids: CASSQRISYEQYF. CDR3 DNA sequence: TGCGCCAGCAGCCAAAGGATCTCCTACGAGCAGTACTTC.

This rearrangement joins TRBV4-3 to TRBJ2-1; weak D call: TRBD2 (6 bases). CDR3 size: 16 residues. The germline gives CDR1 LGHNA, CDR2 YSLEER. The V and J ends lost 2 bases and 8 bases respectively, with 19 bases between them. The CDR3 DNA is TGCGCCAGCAGCCAATCTTTCTCCGTCGGGGAGGATGAGCAGTTCTTC. It translates to CASSQSFSVGEDEQFF.

J is TRBJ2-1 and V is TRBV7-2; 10 bases match TRBD2. V gave up 1 base and J gave up 0 bases; unmatched junction bases: 9. The CDR3 has 19 amino acids. Germline CDR1 SGHTA, CDR2 FQGNSA. The CDR3 reads CASSLEDNSGRFSYNEQFF. The CDR3 DNA reads TGTGCCAGCAGCTTAGAGGATAATAGCGGGAGGTTCTCCTACAATGAGCAGTTCTTC.

The chain couples TRBV2 to TRBJ2-5, with TRBD1 matching 9 bases. V lost 6 bases to trimming and J lost 0 bases; unmatched junction nucleotides: 8. CDR3 length: 16 residues. Per germline, CDR1 SNHLY and CDR2 FYNNEI. CDR3 loop: CASRVPGTGYQETQYF. The CDR3 region has the DNA TGTGCCAGCAGGGTTCCCGGGACAGGGTACCAAGAGACCCAGTACTTC.

The DNA of the CDR3 is TGTGCCAGCAGTTTATTCCGGGACATGAACACCGGGGAGCTGTTTTTT. Its translation is CASSLFRDMNTGELFF. J is TRBJ2-2 and V is TRBV27, with D possibly matching TRBD1 (6 bases). V was pared by 1 base and J by 1 base, with 10 bases between. This CDR3 has 16 amino acids. Germline loops: CDR1 MNHEY, CDR2 SMNVEV (reference sequence).

This rearrangement joins TRBV5-1 to TRBJ2-3, with TRBD1 matching over 9 bases. V was pared by 3 bases and J by 2 bases, with 4 bases of the junction left unmatched. Germline CDR1 SGHRS, CDR2 YFSETQ. The CDR3 length is 15 residues. In nucleotides, the CDR3 is TGCGCCAGCAGCTCCCGGACAGGGGTCACAGATACGCAGTATTTT. Translated, it gives CASSSRTGVTDTQYF.

The chain uses TRBV7-6 and TRBJ1-5; D may be TRBD1 (5 bases). The CDR3 sequence is 15 residues long. Germline CDR1 is SGHVS and CDR2 is FNYEAQ. Trimming removed 5 bases at V and 3 bases at J, with 14 bases between. For the CDR3, the DNA is TGTGCCAGCAGCCCGCTGGACATGGACAATCAGCCCCAGCATTTT. Its protein is CASSPLDMDNQPQHF.

The J gene is TRBJ1-2, the V gene TRBV7-8; no clear D gene. Trimming removed 2 bases at V and 8 bases at J, with 18 bases between. The V gene's germline CDR1 is SGHVS and CDR2 FQNEAQ. The CDR3 consists of 15 residues. Here the CDR3 DNA reads TGTGCCAGCAGCTTATTTGGCAGCAAAGAGGAGGGCTACACCTTC. Encoded protein: CASSLFGSKEEGYTF.

The V call is TRBV5-5, the J call TRBJ1-4; D is unresolved. Germline CDR1 and CDR2: SGHKS and YYEKEE (reference sequence). The CDR3 totals 15 residues. Trimming removed 0 bases from V and 5 bases from J, with 11 bases in between. CDR3 sequence reads: CASSLGGRRNEKLFF. The DNA of the CDR3 is TGTGCCAGCAGCTTGGGAGGGCGAAGGAATGAAAAACTGTTTTTT.

This clone was found a few times. In DNA, the CDR3 is TGTGCCAGCAGCCTCACAGGGGATTTCAATCAGCCCCAGCATTTT. Its protein product is CASSLTGDFNQPQHF. The chain carries TRBV7-9 and TRBJ1-5, with 7 bases fitting TRBD1. The CDR3 sequence is 15 residues long. Per germline, CDR1 SEHNR and CDR2 FQNEAQ (reference sequence). The V segment lost 5 bases and the J segment 3 bases; nucleotides outside the gene matches: 7.

The genes are TRBV9 and TRBJ1-2; perhaps TRBD1 as D (6 bases). V was cut by 5 bases and J by 5 bases, with 10 bases left in between. The CDR3 sequence is 12 residues long. Germline values: CDR1 SGDLS, CDR2 YYNGEE. CDR3 bases: TGTGCCAGCAGGAAAGGACAGTATGGCTACACCTTC. Its protein is CASRKGQYGYTF.

V usage is TRBV6-6 and J usage is TRBJ2-3, with a weak D call TRBD2 (6 bases). Deletions cut 6 bases from V and 0 bases from J, with 16 bases between. This CDR3 has 16 residues. Germline values: CDR1 MNHNY, CDR2 SVGAGI (reference sequence). The CDR3 nucleotides read TGTGCCAGCAGGCACATGGGCGGGACTAGCACAGATACGCAGTATTTT. Encoded protein: CASRHMGGTSTDTQYF.

V and J are TRBV27 and TRBJ2-7; the D is unclear. Germline CDR1 is MNHEY and CDR2 is SMNVEV (reference sequence). The CDR3 contains 11 residues. Trimming removed 5 bases at V and 0 bases at J, with 2 bases between. This CDR3 reads CASSPSYEQYF. In nucleotides, the CDR3 is TGTGCCAGCAGTCCCTCCTACGAGCAGTACTTC.

The chain couples TRBV5-4 to TRBJ1-2; no definite D call. V dropped 3 bases and J dropped 4 bases, with 19 bases sitting between them. The CDR3 contains 16 residues. The germline gives CDR1 SGHNT, CDR2 YYREEE (reference sequence). CDR3 DNA sequence: TGTGCCAGCAGCTCCTCGACGGGAACCGGTCTCTATGGCTACACCTTC. It codes for CASSSSTGTGLYGYTF.

J is TRBJ1-2 and V is TRBV7-2, with D unresolved. The V end lost 6 bases, the J end lost 7 bases, and 24 bases lay between the germline ends. The V gene's germline CDR1 is SGHTA and CDR2 FQGNSA. CDR3 length equals 16 residues. The CDR3 here is CASSISPAVLLPGYTF. As DNA, the CDR3 is TGTGCCAGCAGTATCTCCCCGGCCGTACTATTACCTGGCTACACCTTC.

The chain recombines TRBV27 with TRBJ2-7; TRBD2 agrees at 8 bases. This CDR3 comprises 14 residues. Germline V lookup: CDR1 MNHEY, CDR2 SMNVEV (reference sequence). V lost 4 bases, J lost 4 bases, and 6 bases stayed unmatched. CDR3 in amino acids: CASSSAGVRYEQYF. Here the CDR3 DNA reads TGTGCCAGCAGTTCAGCGGGAGTTAGGTACGAGCAGTACTTC.

The V call is TRBV4-1, the J call TRBJ1-5; no clear D gene. The CDR3 length is 17 residues. Germline CDR1 is MGHRA and CDR2 is YSYEKL. V was shortened by 4 bases and J by 3 bases, with 19 bases between the two germline ends. CDR3 loop: CASSLFFTLAPNQPQHF. The CDR3, as DNA: TGCGCCAGCAGCCTATTCTTTACGTTGGCCCCCAATCAGCCCCAGCATTTT.

The genes are TRBV7-9 and TRBJ2-7, with 9 bases fitting TRBD1. The ends lost 5 bases at V and 0 bases at J; junction bases unmatched: 8. The CDR3 contains 16 residues. Germline CDR1 is SEHNR and CDR2 is FQNEAQ (reference sequence). The CDR3 region is CASSPGGTGPSYEQYF. The CDR3 DNA is TGTGCCAGCAGCCCCGGGGGGACAGGGCCCTCCTACGAGCAGTACTTC.

This sequence joins TRBV4-3 and TRBJ2-5; D possibly uses TRBD1 or TRBD2 (5 bases each). The CDR3 has 17 residues. CDR1 is LGHNA and CDR2 is YSLEER in the germline V gene. Between the trimmed V and J ends, which lost 5 bases and 3 bases, there was a span of 22 bases. The CDR3 bases are TGCGCCAGCAGCTTCCCCCCCCGGGGCGATGACGAAGAGACCCAGTACTTC. As protein: CASSFPPRGDDEETQYF.

This chain links TRBV2 with TRBJ1-5; D not certain. Trimming cost V 5 bases and J 2 bases, with 7 bases left between them. This CDR3 has 13 residues. CDR1 is SNHLY and CDR2 is FYNNEI in the germline V gene. This CDR3 reads CASSSSGNQPQHF. The CDR3 coding sequence is TGTGCCAGCAGTTCCTCAGGCAATCAGCCCCAGCATTTT.

V is TRBV9 and J is TRBJ1-4; no clear D. The CDR3 spans 13 residues. Per the germline V gene, CDR1 is SGDLS and CDR2 is YYNGEE. The V end was cut by 0 bases, the J end by 2 bases, with 2 bases between. Here the CDR3 DNA reads TGTGCCAGCAGCGTAGACACTAATGAAAAACTGTTTTTT. Translating it yields CASSVDTNEKLFF.

The chain joins TRBV6-5 to TRBJ2-7; 7 bases align to TRBD2. Losses at the gene ends were 8 bases for V and 7 bases for J; bases not matched to a gene: 14. From germline, CDR1 is MNHEY and CDR2 SVGAGI. The CDR3 runs 14 residues. Here the CDR3 DNA reads TGTGCCAGCTCTCATGGGGCGGGAGCTCAAGAGCAGTACTTC. Its translation is CASSHGAGAQEQYF.

The chain carries TRBV11-2 and TRBJ1-2; 9 bases line up with TRBD1. The V gene end was trimmed by 9 bases and the J gene end by 4 bases; junction bases not matched to a gene: 9. This CDR3 comprises 14 residues. Germline V CDR1 and CDR2: SGHAT, FQNNGV. CDR3 sequence: CASTPGQGLYGYTF. DNA of the CDR3: TGTGCCAGTACCCCGGGACAGGGTCTCTATGGCTACACCTTC.

This clone was counted a single time. CDR3 in amino acids: CASSVRGPGSAYNEQFF. For the CDR3, the DNA is TGCGCCAGCAGTGTGAGAGGTCCAGGGAGTGCCTACAATGAGCAGTTCTTC. This chain uses TRBV10-2 with TRBJ2-1; the D call may be TRBD1 or TRBD2 (5 bases each). Germline values: CDR1 WSHSY, CDR2 SAAADI. The germline V and J ends were trimmed by 4 bases and 2 bases, with 18 bases remaining between them. The length of the CDR3 is 17 residues.

The chain joins TRBV11-2 to TRBJ2-3, with TRBD2 identical over 9 bases. The V gene end was trimmed by 4 bases and the J gene end by 6 bases; junction bases not matched to a gene: 8. Germline CDR1 SGHAT, CDR2 FQNNGV. The CDR3 loop spans 15 amino acids. The CDR3 nucleotides read TGTGCCAGCAGCTGGGGGGCGGGAGGGCACGATACGCAGTATTTT. Residues: CASSWGAGGHDTQYF.